A single sample is the source of the 25 T cell receptor beta chains below, sequenced in a study of synovial regulatory T cells in juvenile arthritis (dated by TCRdb to 2015 to 2017). Their target antigens are unknown. Study-wide conclusions, independent of this receptor: Blood iaTreg cells showed lower TCR diversity than other blood Treg cells, consistent with antigen-driven expansion.

Library construction relied on the immunoSEQ multiplex PCR assay. The table comes from immuneACCESS by way of TCRdb, which keeps in-frame sequences with V and J called. Part of the clones is missing from these tables; in studies checked, under half for an unresolved V gene and the rest for unknown reasons. The table held for this sample gives around 9,000 clones. The top ten clones comprise about 1.7% of the sample. The specimen sequenced was Treg cells from blood. What the cell subset or site label conveys for this sample: HLA-DR+ inflammation-associated blood Treg cells. The receptors stem from a donor between 2 and 29 years old with juvenile idiopathic arthritis.

The gene calls are TRBV27 and TRBJ2-1; no DNA is available, so the TRBD2 call from TCRdb remains unchecked. CDR1 and CDR2 (germline): MNHEY, SMNVEV (reference sequence). This CDR3 spans 16 amino acids. No DNA is recorded. This chain's CDR3 is CASSTLGTSGGNEQFF.

This chain uses TRBV7-7 with TRBJ2-1; TCRdb's D call, TRBD2, is unchecked because there is no DNA. Per germline, CDR1 SSHAT and CDR2 FNYEAQ (reference sequence). This CDR3 spans 15 amino acids. The nucleotide record is missing. CDR3 sequence: CASSSGLAAFNEQFF.

This chain uses TRBV28 with TRBJ2-3. Germline CDR1 reads MDHEN; CDR2 reads SYDVKM. The CDR3 runs 11 residues. No DNA sequence was recorded. The CDR3 reads CASSLGDTQYF.

This clone is called medium-sized based on its frequency. The chain uses TRBV5-6 and TRBJ2-2; the D gene TCRdb calls, TRBD2, cannot be checked with no DNA. CDR1 and CDR2 from the germline V gene are SGHDT and YYEEEE. The CDR3 consists of 12 residues. No DNA sequence is on record. CDR3 region: CASSPGVGELFF.

This chain joins TRBV5-1 and TRBJ2-5; TCRdb's assignment of TRBD2 cannot be checked, as there is no DNA. The CDR3 covers 15 residues. No coding sequence is recorded. Looked up from germline, CDR1 is SGHRS and CDR2 is YFSETQ. The CDR3 protein is CASSRTGGPQETQYF.

V gene TRBV30 combines with J gene TRBJ1-6; as DNA is missing, the TRBD1 call by TCRdb cannot be tested. Germline V gene sequence: CDR1 GTSNPN, CDR2 SVGIG (reference sequence). This CDR3 is built from 17 residues. The entry carries no DNA sequence. The CDR3 protein is CAWSVEGDYSYNSPLHF.

The chain combines TRBV5-6 with TRBJ2-7. The CDR3 runs to 14 residues. DNA for this receptor is not on file. In germline, CDR1 is SGHDT, CDR2 YYEEEE. This CDR3 is CASSPSSGANEQYF.

This chain connects TRBV2 to TRBJ1-1. Germline CDR1 is SNHLY and CDR2 is FYNNEI. CDR3 length equals 12 residues. Only the protein sequence is given. CDR3: CASGVGGHEAFF.

The chain has TRBV5-4 and TRBJ1-3. The germline V gene has CDR1 SGHNT and CDR2 YYREEE (reference sequence). The CDR3 consists of 18 residues. Only the protein is on record. The CDR3 reads CASRSIPLDRSSGNTIYF.

This chain joins TRBV5-1 and TRBJ2-3; no DNA is available, so the TRBD1 call from TCRdb remains unchecked. The CDR3 is made up of 11 amino acids. A DNA sequence was not provided. The V gene's germline CDR1 is SGHRS and CDR2 YFSETQ. This CDR3 reads CASSLQYTQYF. The full variable domain, in which reference TRBV5-1 and TRBJ2-3 provide the parts outside the CDR3, is KAGVTQTPRYLIKTRGQQVTLSCSPISGHRSVSWYQQTPGQGLQFLFEYFSETQRNKGNFPGRFSGRQFSNSRSEMNVSTLELGDSALYLCASSLQYTQYFGPGTRLTVL.

The chain uses TRBV27 and TRBJ2-7; the TCRdb D gene call, TRBD2, has no DNA to confirm it. Germline loops: CDR1 MNHEY, CDR2 SMNVEV (reference sequence). The CDR3 covers 14 residues. No DNA appears here. CDR3 loop: CASPRVAGDYEQYF.

This chain uses TRBV7-3 with TRBJ1-4; TCRdb selects TRBD1, and the lack of DNA leaves this call unchecked. The CDR3 totals 13 residues. No DNA is listed. Looked up from germline, CDR1 is SGHTA and CDR2 is FQGTGA. CDR3 residues: CASSSDRGEKLFF.

The chain employs TRBV5-6 and TRBJ2-7; absent DNA, TCRdb's TRBD1 call cannot be checked. CDR1 and CDR2 (germline): SGHDT, YYEEEE. The CDR3 loop spans 14 amino acids. The entry carries no DNA sequence. CDR3 protein: CASSPGQGIHEQYF. Using reference TRBV5-6 and TRBJ2-7 for the parts outside the CDR3, the full variable domain is DAGVTQSPTHLIKTRGQQVTLRCSPKSGHDTVSWYQQALGQGPQFIFQYYEEEERQRGNFPDRFSGHQFPNYSSELNVNALLLGDSALYLCASSPGQGIHEQYFGPGTRLTVT.

This chain connects TRBV6-5 to TRBJ1-2; the TCRdb call, TRBD1, lacks DNA for checking. CDR1 and CDR2 from the germline V gene are MNHEY and SVGAGI. The CDR3 has 13 amino acids. The DNA is unrecorded. CDR3 region: CASSYSLDSGYTF.

V is TRBV29-1 and J is TRBJ2-7; TCRdb proposes TRBD2, but this gene call is untestable without DNA. The CDR3 sequence is 15 residues long. The DNA is unrecorded. Germline V lookup: CDR1 SQVTM, CDR2 ANQGSEA. The CDR3 loop is CSVDGPTGTRGEQYF.

Measured by frequency, this clone is medium-sized (0.01 to 0.1%). The chain combines TRBV18 with TRBJ2-3. The CDR3 has 11 amino acids. This entry has no DNA. CDR1 is KGHSH, CDR2 LQKENI, per germline. The CDR3: CASSRTDTQYF.

V and J are TRBV5-1 and TRBJ2-5; the D call from TCRdb, TRBD2, cannot be confirmed without DNA. The CDR3 extends over 11 amino acids. The entry carries no DNA sequence. In germline, CDR1 is SGHRS, CDR2 YFSETQ. The CDR3 sequence: CASSLAETQYF.

The chain has TRBV7-9 and TRBJ1-2. CDR1 and CDR2 (germline): SEHNR, FQNEAQ (reference sequence). The CDR3 contains 14 residues. No DNA has been recorded. The chain's CDR3 is CASSLARVNYGYTF.

This chain links TRBV4-1 with TRBJ2-7; the D gene TCRdb calls, TRBD2, cannot be checked with no DNA. The CDR3 length is 15 residues. The DNA is unrecorded. Germline V gene lookup returns CDR1 MGHRA and CDR2 YSYEKL. The CDR3: CASSHPGLAVYEQYF.

The rearrangement uses TRBV5-1 and TRBJ2-2; TCRdb selects TRBD2, and the lack of DNA leaves this call unchecked. The CDR3 spans 16 residues. No DNA is recorded. Per germline, CDR1 SGHRS and CDR2 YFSETQ. CDR3 in amino acids: CASSQGLLANTGELFF.

The chain is built from TRBV7-9 and TRBJ1-1; no DNA is available, so the TRBD1 call from TCRdb remains unchecked. The CDR3 has 16 residues. The DNA sequence is not available. CDR1 is SEHNR, CDR2 FQNEAQ, per germline (reference sequence). The CDR3 reads CASSLAEGALNTEAFF.

The V call is TRBV7-3, the J call TRBJ2-7; TCRdb reports TRBD2, a call that lacks DNA to check it against. Looked up from germline, CDR1 is SGHTA and CDR2 is FQGTGA. The CDR3 length is 14 residues. A DNA sequence was not provided. CDR3 protein: CASSSTSGSREQYF.

This rearrangement joins TRBV9 to TRBJ2-3; without DNA, the TCRdb call of TRBD1 cannot be checked. The germline gives CDR1 SGDLS, CDR2 YYNGEE. The CDR3 covers 16 residues. No DNA was logged. CDR3 region: CASSLLGGRSTDTQYF.

This chain joins TRBV28 and TRBJ1-2. The CDR3 has 14 residues. The DNA is unrecorded. Germline V gives CDR1 MDHEN, CDR2 SYDVKM. The CDR3 region is CASAGTYRSMSYTF.

V usage is TRBV5-1 and J usage is TRBJ2-1; without DNA, the TCRdb call of TRBD2 cannot be checked. Germline lookup yields CDR1 SGHRS and CDR2 YFSETQ. This CDR3 has 15 residues. DNA is not recorded here. The CDR3 sequence: CASSVAGTTYNEQFF.